What follows are 3 T cell receptor beta chains derived from one specimen sequenced in a study of CD8+CD57+ T cells in acquired aplastic anemia. The authors sequenced patients whose flow cytometry had shown CD8+CD57+ cell expansion. Genomic DNA templated the TCR beta VDJ and CDR3 profiling. One entry per CDR3 protein, called by TCRdb with MiXCR from the reads. The sample carries about 180,000 distinct CDR3 sequences, 45% to 55% recorded once. The material sequenced was sorted CD4+, CD8+, or CD8+CD57+ T cells (not recorded which) from PBMCs. The receptors derive from a human donor with aplastic anemia.

V is TRBV2 and J is TRBJ2-5; maybe TRBD2 (7 bases). CDR1 and CDR2 from the germline V gene are SNHLY and FYNNEI. The length of the CDR3 is 13 residues. DNA for the CDR3: TGTGCTAGAGAAGGGGGGGCGATGGAGACCCAGTACTTC. Amino acids: CAREGGAMETQYF. Drawing the rest from reference TRBV2 and TRBJ2-5, the complete variable domain is EPEVTQTPSHQVTQMGQEVILRCVPISNHLYFYWYRQILGQKVEFLVSFYNNEISEKSEIFDDQFSVERPDGSNFTLKIRSTKLEDSAMYFCAREGGAMETQYFGPGTRLLVL.

In this sample, this clonotype turned up many times. This sequence joins TRBV19 and TRBJ2-6; unclear D gene. There are 15 residues in the CDR3. V was pared by 6 bases and J by 1 base, with 10 bases between. CDR1 is LNHDA, CDR2 SQIVND, per germline (reference sequence). The CDR3 loop reads CASSIPFSGANVLTF. The CDR3 nucleotides read TGTGCCAGTAGCATACCTTTTTCTGGGGCCAACGTCCTGACTTTC.

Only a few counts were recorded for this clonotype. The rearrangement links TRBV6-1 to TRBJ1-6; D is unclear. V dropped 0 bases and J dropped 0 bases, with 12 bases sitting between them. Germline V gene data show CDR1 as MNHNS and CDR2 as SASEGT. CDR3 length: 18 residues. The CDR3 region has the DNA TGTGCCAGCAGTGAAGCCCCCTACCCGAGCTCCTATAATTCACCCCTCCACTTT. Its translation: CASSEAPYPSSYNSPLHF.